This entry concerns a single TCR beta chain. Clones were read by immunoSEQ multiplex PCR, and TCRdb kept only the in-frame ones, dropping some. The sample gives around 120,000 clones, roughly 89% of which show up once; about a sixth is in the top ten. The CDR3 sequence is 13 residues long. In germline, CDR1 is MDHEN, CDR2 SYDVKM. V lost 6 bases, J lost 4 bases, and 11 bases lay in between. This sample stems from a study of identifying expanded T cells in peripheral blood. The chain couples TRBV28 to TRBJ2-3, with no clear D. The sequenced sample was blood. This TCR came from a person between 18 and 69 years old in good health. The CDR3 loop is CASSLGPADTQYF. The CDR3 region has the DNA TGTGCCAGCAGCCTAGGCCCGGCAGATACGCAGTATTTT.